The next 21 T cell receptor beta chains were all read from a single sample in a study of T cell repertoires in cytomegalovirus infection. TCRdb processed the reads anew with MiXCR; each CDR3 protein has one entry. Of 900,000 to 950,000 distinct CDR3 sequences listed, approximately 30% are singletons. Their target antigens are unknown. The specimen was cultured CD8+ T cells from PBMCs, collected from culture after CMV antigen stimulation. The receptors shown here come from a human donor in good health (CMV status not recorded). Some clones in this sample may be carry-over from other donors' samples.

The V call is TRBV10-3, the J call TRBJ1-1; D perhaps matches TRBD1 (5 bases). This CDR3 is built from 15 residues. In germline, CDR1 is ENHRY, CDR2 SYGVKD. V dropped 11 bases and J dropped 0 bases, with 19 bases sitting between them. CDR3 loop: CAARGEDSMNTEAFF. The DNA of the CDR3 is TGTGCCGCCCGGGGGGAGGATAGCATGAACACTGAAGCTTTCTTT.

This clonotype was recorded a few times. V usage is TRBV7-6 and J usage is TRBJ2-2; D is perhaps TRBD1 (6 bases). V was pared by 5 bases and J by 5 bases, with 18 bases between. The V gene's germline CDR1 is SGHVS and CDR2 FNYEAQ. The CDR3 totals 16 residues. The CDR3 DNA reads TGTGCCAGCAGCGGCGTCGACAGGCTCTGGACCGGGGAGCTGTTTTTT. It codes for CASSGVDRLWTGELFF.

CDR3: CASSQDRTSEAFF. The CDR3 DNA is TGTGCCAGCAGCCAAGATCGGACGAGTGAAGCTTTCTTT. This chain uses TRBV14 with TRBJ1-1; the D is unclear. V lost 0 bases and J 7 bases, leaving 9 bases between the germline ends. The germline V gene has CDR1 SGHDN and CDR2 FVKESK. This CDR3 is 13 amino acids long.

In this sample, this clonotype turned up a few times. This chain uses TRBV19 with TRBJ2-1; 10 nucleotides agree with TRBD1. J was trimmed by 6 bases and V by 7 bases; bases with no gene match: 6. The CDR3 extends over 14 amino acids. The germline V gene has CDR1 LNHDA and CDR2 SQIVND (reference sequence). The DNA of the CDR3 is TGTGCCAGTACCCCGGGACAGGGGTTCAATGAGCAGTTCTTC. It specifies CASTPGQGFNEQFF.

The genes are TRBV10-2 and TRBJ2-7; 7 bases match TRBD1. In germline, CDR1 is WSHSY, CDR2 SAAADI. The J segment lost 5 bases and the V segment lost 6 bases, leaving 10 bases of the junction unmatched. This CDR3 is 14 amino acids long. CDR3 loop: CASSAGTVPNEQYF. As DNA, the CDR3 is TGCGCCAGCAGCGCCGGGACAGTTCCTAACGAGCAGTACTTC.

CDR3 bases: TGCGTTTCTTCGCTGGGGCTAGGATACGAGCAGTACGTC. It codes for CVSSLGLGYEQYV. The genes are TRBV5-1 and TRBJ2-7; D might be TRBD1 (5 bases). The germline V gene encodes CDR1 SGHRS and CDR2 YFSETQ. This CDR3 comprises 13 residues.

Comments on this clonotype: The CDR3 carries no conserved terminal phenylalanine or tryptophan, so it likely arises from a read error. The chain links TRBV6-1 to TRBJ2-2; D gene unclear. This CDR3 has 15 amino acids. Trimming removed 6 bases from V and 4 bases from J, with 15 bases in between. The V gene's germline CDR1 is MNHNS and CDR2 SASEGT. In DNA form, the CDR3 reads TGTGCCAGCAGCCACCCCATGACCCTCACCGGGGAGCTGTTTTCT. Protein sequence: CASSHPMTLTGELFS.

This clonotype came up many times. The chain combines TRBV7-2 with TRBJ2-7; D unclear. Germline CDR1 is SGHTA and CDR2 is FQGNSA. The germline V and J ends were trimmed by 4 bases and 2 bases, with 12 bases remaining between them. The CDR3 has 14 amino acids. The CDR3 protein is CASSSAVGAYEQYF. Written as DNA, the CDR3 is TGTGCCAGCAGCTCCGCGGTGGGTGCCTACGAGCAGTACTTC.

This clonotype was seen only a few times. The J gene is TRBJ2-7, the V gene TRBV6-1, with a possible D match to TRBD2 (5 bases). CDR3 size: 12 residues. CDR1 and CDR2 (germline): MNHNS, SASEGT. Trimming stripped 2 bases from V and 5 bases from J, with 7 bases between. In DNA, the CDR3 is TGTGCCAGCAGTGAATACGGGGACGAGCAGTACGTC. This encodes CASSEYGDEQYV.

This clonotype was counted a few times. The rearrangement joins TRBV19 to TRBJ1-1, with D unclear. V lost 1 base and J 0 bases, leaving 9 bases between the germline ends. This CDR3 comprises 15 residues. Per germline, CDR1 LNHDA and CDR2 SQIVND (reference sequence). The CDR3 DNA reads as TGTGCCAGTAGTATAGGTGGGTTCGTGAACACTGAAGCTTTCTTT. It translates to CASSIGGFVNTEAFF.

The chain is built from TRBV15 and TRBJ2-3, with D perhaps given as TRBD1 or TRBD2 (6 bases each). Trimming left V 6 bases short and J 3 bases short, with 16 bases between. Germline lookup yields CDR1 LNHNV and CDR2 YYDKDF (reference sequence). The CDR3 is 15 residues long. The CDR3 sequence: CATRKRGARTDTQYF. The CDR3 coding sequence is TGTGCCACCAGAAAAAGGGGGGCTCGAACAGATACGCAGTATTTT.

This clonotype was recorded a few times. One end of the junction does not line up with germline, which may come from a read error. J is TRBJ2-3 and V is TRBV28, with a weak D call TRBD1 (6 bases). This CDR3 region has 15 residues. The germline gives CDR1 MDHEN, CDR2 SYDVKM. The CDR3 region has the DNA TGCAATAAACAGGGCGGAGAGGTACACACAGATACGCAGTATTTT. Encoded protein: CNKQGGEVHTDTQYF.

This chain links TRBV19 with TRBJ1-5, with a weak D call TRBD1 (6 bases). Germline V CDR1 and CDR2: LNHDA, SQIVND (reference sequence). The CDR3 has 16 residues. V lost 7 bases to trimming and J lost 1 base, with 17 bases between them. For the CDR3, the DNA is TGTGCCAGTAAGGGGGATCGGGGGGCGAGCAATCAGCCCCAGCATTTT. It translates to CASKGDRGASNQPQHF.

This rearrangement joins TRBV7-6 to TRBJ1-2; the D gene is possibly TRBD1 (5 bases). The germline CDR1 and CDR2 sequences are SGHVS and FNYEAQ. V was pared by 7 bases and J by 0 bases, with 21 bases between. The CDR3 has 17 amino acids. In DNA, the CDR3 is TGTGCCAGCATGGGGGTGGGCAGTTCCCCCGCTAACTATGGCTACACCTTC. Its protein product is CASMGVGSSPANYGYTF.

This clonotype was picked up a small number of times. The V call is TRBV28, the J call TRBJ1-1; D is unresolved. CDR3 length equals 15 residues. V was pared by 3 bases and J by 0 bases, with 11 bases between. Per the germline V gene, CDR1 is MDHEN and CDR2 is SYDVKM. The CDR3 nucleotides are TGTGCCAGCAGTTTCGGCGGTTTCATGAACACTGAAGCTTTCTTT. It translates to CASSFGGFMNTEAFF.

This clonotype came up many times. V is TRBV4-2 and J is TRBJ2-1; TRBD2 agrees at 10 bases. Looked up from germline, CDR1 is LGHNA and CDR2 is YNFKEQ. The V and J ends lost 3 bases and 8 bases, in that order; junction bases with no gene match: 4. The CDR3 sequence is 14 residues long. CDR3: CASSQELAGDEQFF. In DNA form, the CDR3 reads TGTGCCAGCAGCCAGGAGCTAGCGGGGGATGAGCAGTTCTTC.

There are a few counts of this clonotype. The J gene is TRBJ2-3, the V gene TRBV2, with D possibly matching TRBD2 (7 bases). Germline CDR1 is SNHLY and CDR2 is FYNNEI. V shed 3 bases and J shed 4 bases, with 14 bases lying between them. The CDR3 is 15 residues long. DNA of the CDR3: TGTGCCAGCAGTGATCCGGGGGGCCAACCAGATACGCAGTATTTT. Its translation is CASSDPGGQPDTQYF.

The chain combines TRBV19 with TRBJ2-7, with D perhaps matching TRBD2 (7 bases). Trimming took 5 bases from V and 2 from J, leaving 13 bases between them. Germline CDR1 reads LNHDA; CDR2 reads SQIVND (reference sequence). The CDR3 totals 14 residues. CDR3 nucleotide sequence: TGTGCCAGTAGTGTGGGGGGGCCTCCCTACGAGCAGTACTTC. It encodes CASSVGGPPYEQYF. The full variable domain, with the rest looked up from reference TRBV19 and TRBJ2-7, is DGGITQSPKYLFRKEGQNVTLSCEQNLNHDAMYWYRQDPGQGLRLIYYSQIVNDFQKGDIAEGYSVSREKKESFPLTVTSAQKNPTAFYLCASSVGGPPYEQYFGPGTRLTVT.

This clonotype has more than one count but fewer than ten. The chain couples TRBV27 to TRBJ2-1, with 7 bases identical to TRBD2. The length of the CDR3 is 16 residues. V lost 1 base to trimming and J lost 6 bases; unmatched junction nucleotides: 9. The germline CDR1 and CDR2 sequences are MNHEY and SMNVEV (reference sequence). This chain's CDR3 is CASSLFPSGAINEQFF. Here the CDR3 DNA reads TGTGCCAGCAGTTTATTCCCCAGCGGGGCCATCAATGAGCAGTTCTTC.

V is TRBV4-1 and J is TRBJ2-2, with 7 bases that match TRBD1. The germline V gene encodes CDR1 MGHRA and CDR2 YSYEKL. The CDR3 covers 16 residues. V shed 6 bases and J 3 bases; nucleotides not matched to a gene: 10. CDR3 region: CASRDMGRGYTGELFF. The CDR3, as DNA: TGCGCCAGCAGAGACATGGGCAGGGGGTACACCGGGGAGCTGTTTTTT.

This clonotype was counted only a few times. The chain recombines TRBV5-5 with TRBJ2-5, with unresolved D. Germline loops: CDR1 SGHKS, CDR2 YYEKEE (reference sequence). CDR3 length: 12 residues. V lost 0 bases to trimming and J lost 7 bases, with 7 bases between them. The CDR3 sequence: CASSLDVGTQYF. DNA for the CDR3: TGTGCCAGCAGCTTGGATGTCGGGACCCAGTACTTC.